This TCR beta chain appears in the sequencing data of a study of cytomegalovirus exposure and HLA in healthy donors. The CDR3 consists of 15 residues. J was trimmed by 3 bases and V by 5 bases; bases with no gene match: 9. The germline gives CDR1 MDHEN, CDR2 SYDVKM. Primers: 60 Vbeta forward and 13 Jbeta reverse. Clones were sequenced by immunoSEQ multiplex PCR, and TCRdb holds only the in-frame ones, with some missing. Of 90,000 to 120,000 clones in the sample, more than 65% were seen once. This chain links TRBV28 with TRBJ1-2, with 7 bases fitting TRBD1. The sequence was collected from a woman between 18 and 30 years old in good health and CMV-seronegative. Sequenced: PBMCs. The CDR3 bases are TGTGCCAGCAGTGCGACAGGGACCCATTACTATGGCTACACCTTC. The encoded protein is CASSATGTHYYGYTF.